This T cell receptor beta chain was sequenced for a study of blood T cell repertoires in COVID-19 (dated by TCRdb to the early 2020s). General notes on the study: ImmuneRACE Cohort 3 recovered participants were defined by two consecutive negative NP/OP PCR tests, healthcare professional clearance, or symptom resolution. Collaborator samples came from the United States, Italy and Spain and covered acute and convalescent phases of COVID-19. The material from the prospective study consisted of cDNA or gDNA derived from T cells, B-cell-depleted T cells, or PBMCs. Deeply sampled blood TCRbeta repertoires from subjects exposed to, actively infected with, or recovered from COVID-19 were included in the dataset. The repertoires were released in a freely available public database intended as a resource for research on the immune response to SARS-CoV-2. The samples were drawn from the first 160 participants of the ongoing ImmuneRACE study and from under 1,500 subjects provided by 6 global collaborators. Sample metadata almost always included a de-identified subject ID, COVID-19 status, age in years and sex. Where HLA class I and class II types were available, the types were taken from metadata supplied by the sample provider, not from assay-based typing. General study outcomes and caveats: How much clinical and demographic metadata was included differed by source and by participant, and the metadata was provided uncurated.

Taken from cysteine to phenylalanine, the CDR3 has 16 residues. Only the CDR3 part of the read is kept: 48 bases, read in frame from the first base. The germline V gene specifies SGHRS as CDR1 and YFSETQ as CDR2. V trim: 2 bases; J trim: 5 bases; unmatched bases: 9. Details on this clone: The antigen it binds to is not known. Base qualities are not provided; no much larger clone lies one nucleotide away.

Enrolling through a virtual design, the prospective study's participants ranged in age from roughly 18 to 100 years and lived across 20 to 25 United States geographic areas. In the prospective study, cohorts were assigned on the basis of participant-reported clinical history obtained from a screening survey and a study questionnaire. In the prospective study, mobile phlebotomists collected whole blood, serum and a nasopharyngeal or oropharyngeal swab from each participant. Over a roughly two-month period, participants in the prospective study had the option of providing additional blood draws and questionnaires. Prospective study blood samples were shipped either frozen or at room temperature before DNA extraction. TCRbeta CDR3 regions were amplified from genomic DNA using the immunoSEQ Assay, a bias-controlled multiplex PCR. In the paper's pipeline: The number of nucleated cells in each sample was estimated by amplification of reference gene primers within the assay. Sequence reads were collapsed and filtered to measure the absolute abundance of every unique TCRbeta CDR3 rearrangement. For each sample, productive Simpson clonality was calculated by taking the square root of Simpson's diversity index across productive rearrangements. Imported from immuneACCESS, the table was reduced by TCRdb to in-frame sequences with V and J called. These copies leave out some clones; in studies compared against another copy, an unresolved V gene accounts for under half, and the cause of the remainder is not known. V and J calls and clone size follow that table, whereas D and trimming were derived from the DNA. For this sample there are under 150,000 clones; under 90% appear just once. Roughly 3.8% of the sample is taken by the ten largest.

The clonotype originates from a man aged 50-60 years in a cohort exposed to, infected with or recovered from COVID-19 (not recorded which). The V and J segments used are TRBV5-1 and TRBJ2-5, with 10 bases in between that match TRBD1. Sequencing was carried out using PBMCs or T cells enriched from blood (not recorded which). The nucleotide sequence reads TGCGCCAGCAGCTTAGTCCCGGGACAGGGGCCTGAGACCCAGTACTTC. This sequence encodes CASSLVPGQGPETQYF.